This TCR beta chain is from a study of CD8 T cells in ankylosing spondylitis. This clonotype has at least ten counts. Antigen unknown. Quantitative 5'-RACE was performed with molecular barcodes, and it yielded the TCR beta libraries. TCRdb processed the 5' RACE reads anew with MiXCR; each CDR3 protein has one entry. The table includes some 130,000 distinct CDR3 sequences, about 7% detected once. Study-wide results and caveats: Previous work reported some of these motif variants in the synovial fluid and blood of reactive arthritis.

Germline V gives CDR1 GTSNPN, CDR2 SVGIG (reference sequence). V gave up 2 bases and J gave up 8 bases, with 9 bases separating them. This CDR3 is 11 amino acids long. This chain connects TRBV30 to TRBJ1-2; no reliable D call. The sequence was collected from a female donor with ankylosing spondylitis or in good health (not recorded which). The material sequenced was blood, either unsorted or a sorted T cell fraction (not recorded which). CDR3 DNA: TGTGCCTGGAGTAGGGAAGGCGGCTACACCTTC. Amino acids: CAWSREGGYTF.